The present T cell receptor (beta chain) was sequenced within a study of T cells in Graves' hyperthyroidism and ophthalmopathy. Any symptoms of ophthalmopathy came after the first hyperthyroidism diagnosis, from which the blood sample dates. TCR beta CDR3 regions were amplified from RNA transcripts. Carried out on the TCR CDR3, a first-round RT-PCR used the HTBI primer set. TCRdb re-called the multiplex PCR reads through MiXCR, storing one row per CDR3 protein. The sample carries under 300,000 distinct CDR3 sequences, 25% recorded once. This clonotype was counted many times. Its antigen is undetermined. V dropped 4 bases and J dropped 0 bases, with 12 bases sitting between them. The CDR3 length is 15 residues. Germline V lookup: CDR1 MNHEY, CDR2 SVGEGT. Study findings and constraints: In blood, most of the thyroid clonotypes expanded above 0.001 were also present. Ophthalmopathy cases were set apart from stable hyperthyroidism by a 13 V-J model. In validation, the model predicted ophthalmopathy. These predictions came a median approximately 6.5 months before onset.

Input material: blood. The clonotype originates from a man aged 40-50 years with Graves' hyperthyroidism that later progressed to Graves' ophthalmopathy. The V call is TRBV6-2 or TRBV6-3, the J call TRBJ1-2, with D possibly matching TRBD1 (6 bases). The CDR3 sequence is CASSSMDRPNYGYTF. Written as DNA, the CDR3 is TGTGCCAGCAGTTCGATGGACAGACCTAACTATGGCTACACCTTC.